These 31 T cell receptor beta chains were sequenced from one sample in a study of brain T cells in children with intractable seizures (dated by TCRdb to the early 2020s). The method was the immunoSEQ multiplex PCR assay. TCRdb mirrors the immuneACCESS table, restricted to in-frame sequences. Some clones are absent from its copies; in checked studies, under half trace to an unresolved V gene, and the reason for the others is unknown. The sample has 70,000 to 90,000 clones on record, more than 85% of them singletons. Together, the top ten hold over 1.5% of the sample. The time point label on this specimen signifies: resected brain tissue, or blood drawn just prior to surgery. Material: peripheral blood, obtained at surgery. These receptors were obtained from a boy in the first two years of life with tuberous sclerosis and intractable seizures.

The gene calls are TRBV19 and TRBJ2-1, with 9 bases matching TRBD1. Germline CDR1 and CDR2: LNHDA and SQIVND (reference sequence). With V trimmed by 2 bases and J by 8 bases, 7 bases remained unmatched. The CDR3 is 15 residues long. The CDR3 loop is CASSIRDRESDEQFF. The CDR3 DNA follows: TGTGCCAGTAGTATAAGGGACAGGGAGTCGGATGAGCAGTTCTTC.

This clone appeared once. The chain carries TRBV15 and TRBJ1-1; 10 bases are shared with TRBD1. This CDR3 comprises 18 residues. Germline V CDR1 and CDR2: LNHNV, YYDKDF (reference sequence). V lost 0 bases to trimming and J lost 2 bases; unmatched junction nucleotides: 9. The chain's CDR3 is CATSREPGQGTKNTEAFF. In nucleotides, the CDR3 is TGTGCCACCAGCAGAGAACCGGGACAGGGGACGAAAAACACTGAAGCTTTCTTT.

The chain uses TRBV7-3 and TRBJ2-3; possibly TRBD1 or TRBD2 for D (6 bases each). Germline V gene lookup returns CDR1 SGHTA and CDR2 FQGTGA. There are 16 residues in the CDR3. The ends were cut back, 2 bases at V and 3 bases at J, with 15 bases in the middle. CDR3 residues: CASSLGGPRRTDTQYF. CDR3 bases: TGTGCCAGCAGCTTAGGGGGGCCTCGTCGAACAGATACGCAGTATTTT.

CDR3 DNA sequence: TGTGCCAGCAGTTACCGGGACGAGCAGTACTTC. Translated, it gives CASSYRDEQYF. This chain links TRBV6-5 with TRBJ2-7; no definite D call. V lost 2 bases and J 5 bases, leaving 4 bases between the germline ends. The CDR3 sequence is 11 residues long. CDR1 and CDR2 from the germline V gene are MNHEY and SVGAGI.

V and J are TRBV30 and TRBJ2-3; 11 positions match TRBD1. Germline V gene data show CDR1 as GTSNPN and CDR2 as SVGIG (reference sequence). V gave up 1 base and J gave up 1 base; unmatched junction bases: 1. The CDR3 extends over 15 amino acids. The CDR3 sequence: CAWSAGQGGTDTQYF. CDR3 nucleotides: TGTGCCTGGAGTGCGGGACAGGGGGGCACAGATACGCAGTATTTT.

This chain joins TRBV11-2 and TRBJ1-1; D gene ambiguous. Germline values: CDR1 SGHAT, CDR2 FQNNGV. The ends were cut back, 3 bases at V and 3 bases at J, with 8 bases in the middle. The CDR3 is 13 amino acids. CDR3 DNA: TGTGCCAGCAGCTTCGGATTTGACACTGAAGCTTTCTTT. It translates to CASSFGFDTEAFF.

This chain connects TRBV7-9 to TRBJ1-1; D unclear. The CDR3 runs 13 residues. The V gene's germline CDR1 is SEHNR and CDR2 FQNEAQ (reference sequence). Between the trimmed V and J ends, which lost 3 bases and 4 bases, there was a span of 9 bases. CDR3: CASSLGGSTEAFF. The DNA for the CDR3 is TGTGCCAGCAGCTTGGGAGGGTCCACTGAAGCTTTCTTT.

In DNA, the CDR3 is TGTGCCACCAGCCTAAATACCGGGGAGCTGTTTTTT. Amino acid sequence: CATSLNTGELFF. V and J are TRBV15 and TRBJ2-2; D uncertain. V was shortened by 5 bases and J by 5 bases, with 6 bases between the two germline ends. The CDR3 is made up of 12 amino acids. Germline CDR1 reads LNHNV; CDR2 reads YYDKDF (reference sequence).

This chain connects TRBV4-2 to TRBJ2-7; 7 positions match TRBD2. Germline V gene lookup returns CDR1 LGHNA and CDR2 YNFKEQ. Germline trimming cut 4 bases from V and 5 bases from J; bases unmatched to any gene: 8. The CDR3 extends over 14 amino acids. Here the CDR3 DNA reads TGTGCCAGCAGCCGTCCCGAGACTAGCAACGAGCAGTACTTC. Protein sequence: CASSRPETSNEQYF.

V usage is TRBV4-2 and J usage is TRBJ1-5; D gene unclear. The CDR3 is made up of 15 amino acids. Germline values: CDR1 LGHNA, CDR2 YNFKEQ. Trimming took 0 bases from V and 7 from J, leaving 13 bases between them. In DNA, the CDR3 is TGTGCCAGCAGCCAAGAGTACGGGGTTGGGCAGCCCCAGCATTTT. Its protein product is CASSQEYGVGQPQHF.

The rearrangement joins TRBV19 to TRBJ2-7; no clear D gene. The germline V and J ends were trimmed by 3 bases and 0 bases, with 12 bases remaining between them. Germline V gene data show CDR1 as LNHDA and CDR2 as SQIVND (reference sequence). This CDR3 has 15 residues. The CDR3 DNA reads TGTGCCAGTAGTATCGGAGCCAGGTTCTCCTACGAGCAGTACTTC. This sequence encodes CASSIGARFSYEQYF.

The gene calls are TRBV7-3 and TRBJ2-7; maybe TRBD2 (6 bases). CDR3 size: 13 residues. Germline V gene lookup returns CDR1 SGHTA and CDR2 FQGTGA. V dropped 4 bases and J dropped 6 bases, with 13 bases sitting between them. The CDR3 sequence is CASSYGGMGEQYF. The CDR3 bases are TGTGCCAGCAGCTACGGCGGGATGGGCGAGCAGTACTTC.

This chain links TRBV7-9 with TRBJ2-7, with D possibly being TRBD1 or TRBD2 (6 bases each). In germline, CDR1 is SEHNR, CDR2 FQNEAQ (reference sequence). CDR3 length: 14 residues. V lost 2 bases and J 0 bases, leaving 8 bases between the germline ends. The CDR3 nucleotides are TGTGCCAGCAGCTTAAGGGGGGTCTCCTACGAGCAGTACTTC. The encoded protein is CASSLRGVSYEQYF.

This sequence joins TRBV21-1 and TRBJ2-3; the table names TRBD1, a call not compared with the DNA. TRBV21-1 is shown as a pseudogene. This CDR3 region has 14 residues. The CDR3 loop reads CASSVTGLTDTQYF. The CDR3 coding sequence is TGTGCCAGCAGTGTGACAGGGCTCACAGATACGCAGTATTTT.

The rearrangement uses TRBV30 and TRBJ1-1, with unresolved D. This CDR3 spans 12 amino acids. Trimming stripped 5 bases from V and 0 bases from J, with 7 bases between. Per the germline V gene, CDR1 is GTSNPN and CDR2 is SVGIG (reference sequence). The CDR3 reads CAWGIMNTEAFF. Here the CDR3 DNA reads TGTGCCTGGGGGATTATGAACACTGAAGCTTTCTTT.

Here the CDR3 DNA reads TGTGCCAGCAGCCAATCCGGGACAGGTGCGCCACCCCTCCACTTT. This encodes CASSQSGTGAPPLHF. The chain recombines TRBV3-1 (or the pseudogene TRBV3-2) with TRBJ1-6; 8 positions match TRBD1. CDR3 length: 15 amino acids. Per the germline V gene, CDR1 is LGHDT and CDR2 is YNNKEL (reference sequence). With V trimmed by 2 bases and J by 11 bases, 8 bases remained unmatched.

The chain is built from TRBV2 and TRBJ2-2; 9 positions match TRBD2. Trimming at V came to 3 bases and at J to 6 bases, leaving 11 bases not matched to a gene. The CDR3 has 17 amino acids. Germline lookup yields CDR1 SNHLY and CDR2 FYNNEI. CDR3 residues: CASSDELAGLSAGELFF. CDR3 nucleotides: TGTGCCAGCAGTGACGAGCTAGCGGGACTGTCCGCCGGGGAGCTGTTTTTT.

The V and J genes are TRBV3-1 (or the pseudogene TRBV3-2) and TRBJ1-2; 10 bases align to TRBD1. The V gene end was trimmed by 0 bases and the J gene end by 8 bases; junction bases not matched to a gene: 6. This CDR3 contains 15 residues. Germline assignment: CDR1 LGHDT and CDR2 YNNKEL (reference sequence). CDR3 nucleotides: TGTGCCAGCAGCCAAGACTCGGGACAGGGGAGAGGCTACACCTTC. It encodes CASSQDSGQGRGYTF.

The DNA for the CDR3 is TGTGCCAGCAGCCAAGGCCGGACTAGCGGGAGCCCCCGGGAGCAGTTCTTC. Amino acids: CASSQGRTSGSPREQFF. This sequence joins TRBV3-1 (or the pseudogene TRBV3-2) and TRBJ2-1; 13 bases fit TRBD2. CDR3 size: 17 residues. The germline V gene encodes CDR1 LGHDT and CDR2 YNNKEL (reference sequence). The V segment lost 1 base and the J segment 10 bases; nucleotides outside the gene matches: 10.

The gene calls are TRBV19 and TRBJ1-3; D ambiguous. The CDR3 is 15 residues long. Germline V CDR1 and CDR2: LNHDA, SQIVND (reference sequence). V was trimmed by 5 bases and J by 0 bases, leaving 11 bases between them. This CDR3 is CASSRYLSSGNTIYF. CDR3 sequence (DNA): TGTGCCAGTAGTCGATATCTGAGCTCTGGAAACACCATATATTTT.

This sequence joins TRBV5-1 and TRBJ1-4, with 10 bases identical to TRBD1. J lost 8 bases, V lost 4 bases, and 8 bases had no gene match. Germline CDR1 is SGHRS and CDR2 is YFSETQ. The CDR3 has 15 residues. In nucleotides, the CDR3 is TGCGCCAGCAGCGAAAGACAGGGGGCAGGAGAAAAACTGTTTTTT. Translated, it gives CASSERQGAGEKLFF.

The chain carries TRBV6-6 and TRBJ1-2; D gene uncertain. This CDR3 has 14 residues. The ends were cut back, 0 bases at V and 1 base at J, with 6 bases in the middle. The germline V gene encodes CDR1 MNHNY and CDR2 SVGAGI (reference sequence). CDR3: CASSYSRFNYGYTF. The CDR3 DNA follows: TGTGCCAGCAGTTACTCGAGGTTTAACTATGGCTACACCTTC.

This rearrangement joins TRBV7-6 to TRBJ1-2, with a tentative D call TRBD1 (6 bases). Trimming stripped 5 bases from V and 4 bases from J, with 17 bases between. Germline CDR1 SGHVS, CDR2 FNYEAQ. The CDR3 extends over 15 amino acids. The CDR3 is CASSPREGGSYGYTF. The CDR3 region has the DNA TGTGCCAGCAGCCCCAGGGAGGGGGGGTCCTATGGCTACACCTTC.

The J gene is TRBJ1-5, the V gene TRBV6-2 or TRBV6-3; the D gene is possibly TRBD1 (6 bases). This CDR3 spans 18 amino acids. The V and J ends lost 2 bases and 0 bases respectively, with 17 bases between them. The V gene's germline CDR1 is MNHEY and CDR2 SVGEGT. The CDR3 here is CASSYGGPGTNSNQPQHF. The CDR3, as DNA: TGTGCCAGCAGTTACGGGGGGCCAGGTACCAATAGCAATCAGCCCCAGCATTTT.

This rearrangement joins TRBV4-2 to TRBJ2-1; TRBD1 matches at 7 bases. The CDR3 has 16 amino acids. V lost 0 bases and J lost 4; bases outside the gene matches: 6. Germline V gene lookup returns CDR1 LGHNA and CDR2 YNFKEQ. In nucleotides, the CDR3 is TGTGCCAGCAGCCAAGAAACACAGGGGATGTACAATGAGCAGTTCTTC. Translation gives CASSQETQGMYNEQFF.

The chain carries TRBV11-3 and TRBJ2-2; tentative D call: TRBD2 (5 bases). V was trimmed by 5 bases and J by 8 bases, leaving 15 bases between them. The CDR3 is 14 residues long. Germline V gives CDR1 SGHNT, CDR2 YENEEA. CDR3 in DNA: TGTGCCAGCAGCGAAGACACCCCGGGAGGGGAGCTGTTTTTT. Translated, it gives CASSEDTPGGELFF.

This chain links TRBV4-1 with TRBJ2-1, with D unresolved. Germline assignment: CDR1 MGHRA and CDR2 YSYEKL. The CDR3 spans 14 residues. The V end lost 0 bases, the J end lost 4 bases, and 7 bases lay between the germline ends. The CDR3 coding sequence is TGCGCCAGCAGCCAAGATCCCCAGTACAATGAGCAGTTCTTC. Its translation is CASSQDPQYNEQFF.

Only one count was recorded for this clone. This sequence joins TRBV19 and TRBJ2-4; TRBD1 is a possible D gene (6 bases). Trimming removed 2 bases from V and 7 bases from J, with 15 bases in between. Germline V gene data show CDR1 as LNHDA and CDR2 as SQIVND (reference sequence). This CDR3 spans 15 amino acids. CDR3 in DNA: TGTGCCAGTAGTATACCAGGGTTTGGGGGCAACATTCAGTACTTC. It is translated as CASSIPGFGGNIQYF.

The chain combines TRBV19 with TRBJ1-5; TRBD1 aligns across 10 bases. This CDR3 is 16 amino acids long. The germline gives CDR1 LNHDA, CDR2 SQIVND (reference sequence). The V segment lost 6 bases and the J segment 4 bases; nucleotides outside the gene matches: 9. This chain's CDR3 is CASRTDRGKENQPQHF. In DNA form, the CDR3 reads TGTGCCAGTAGGACGGACAGGGGGAAGGAGAATCAGCCCCAGCATTTT.

The chain carries TRBV5-8 and TRBJ2-1; possibly TRBD1 or TRBD2 for D (6 bases each). CDR1 is SGHTS and CDR2 is YDEGEE in the germline V gene. V lost 5 bases, J lost 3 bases, and 15 bases lay in between. The CDR3 runs 15 residues. CDR3 protein: CASRRGDFLYNEQFF. In DNA, the CDR3 is TGTGCCAGCAGGAGGGGGGACTTCCTCTACAATGAGCAGTTCTTC.

J is TRBJ1-2 and V is TRBV20-1; no definite D call. With 3 bases removed from V and 0 bases from J, the gap between germline ends came to 8 bases. Germline lookup yields CDR1 DFQATT and CDR2 SNEGSKA (reference sequence). The CDR3 extends over 13 amino acids. This CDR3 is CSASLASNYGYTF. CDR3 DNA sequence: TGCAGTGCTAGTCTAGCATCTAACTATGGCTACACCTTC.